The 14 T cell receptor beta chains given below trace back to one sample, sequenced in a study of shared clonotypes between healthy human individuals. Repertoires were generated with immunoSEQ multiplex PCR, while TCRdb's copy carries only in-frame clones and drops some. The table records almost 700,000 clones, just over 90% of them present only once. Naive CD8 cells comprised CD45RO-negative, CCR7-positively selected cells, excluding terminally differentiated effector memory CD45RA+ cells. Input material: naive CD8+ T cells sorted from blood. The receptors come from a man aged 25 to 40 in good health.

V usage is TRBV14 and J usage is TRBJ2-7; D gene ambiguous. Germline values: CDR1 SGHDN, CDR2 FVKESK. Trimming took 1 base from V and 5 from J, leaving 12 bases between them. CDR3 size: 14 residues. The CDR3 DNA sequence: TGTGCCAGCAGCCAAGTAAGTTGGTCGGACGAGCAGTACTTC. It encodes CASSQVSWSDEQYF.

This clone came up once. The rearrangement uses TRBV5-1 and TRBJ2-3; 7 bases align to TRBD1. The germline V gene has CDR1 SGHRS and CDR2 YFSETQ. V lost 0 bases to trimming and J lost 4 bases; unmatched junction nucleotides: 11. This CDR3 spans 17 amino acids. CDR3 bases: TGCGCCAGCAGCTTGGGAACCGGGACAGCGAGAGCAGATACGCAGTATTTT. Translated: CASSLGTGTARADTQYF. The entire variable domain, with the rest obtained from reference TRBV5-1 and TRBJ2-3, is as follows: KAGVTQTPRYLIKTRGQQVTLSCSPISGHRSVSWYQQTPGQGLQFLFEYFSETQRNKGNFPGRFSGRQFSNSRSEMNVSTLELGDSALYLCASSLGTGTARADTQYFGPGTRLTVL.

The chain joins TRBV5-1 to TRBJ2-2, with TRBD2 as a possible D gene (5 bases). V gave up 5 bases and J gave up 2 bases, with 16 bases separating them. The length of the CDR3 is 16 residues. The germline V gene encodes CDR1 SGHRS and CDR2 YFSETQ. The CDR3 here is CASSFGAVVNTGELFF. The CDR3 nucleotides read TGCGCCAGCAGTTTTGGAGCGGTAGTAAACACCGGGGAGCTGTTTTTT. Filled out from reference TRBV5-1 and TRBJ2-2, the complete variable domain reads KAGVTQTPRYLIKTRGQQVTLSCSPISGHRSVSWYQQTPGQGLQFLFEYFSETQRNKGNFPGRFSGRQFSNSRSEMNVSTLELGDSALYLCASSFGAVVNTGELFFGEGSRLTVL.

V and J are TRBV4-1 and TRBJ2-1; D possibly corresponds to TRBD1 (5 bases). The V gene's germline CDR1 is MGHRA and CDR2 YSYEKL. The CDR3 is made up of 15 amino acids. Trimming shortened V by 0 bases and J by 7 bases, and 13 bases separated the two germline ends. DNA of the CDR3: TGCGCCAGCAGCCAAGATCAAGCAGGGTGGAATGAGCAGTTCTTC. Its protein product is CASSQDQAGWNEQFF.

To note about this clone: The sample contains more than one DNA sequence encoding this CDR3. The V and J genes are TRBV6-1 and TRBJ2-7; no clear D gene. Germline CDR1 MNHNS, CDR2 SASEGT. The length of the CDR3 is 10 residues. V lost 10 bases and J lost 1, with 5 bases in between. The CDR3 loop reads CATVSYEQYF. The CDR3 bases are TGTGCCACGGTTTCCTACGAGCAGTACTTC.

The chain combines TRBV6-1 with TRBJ2-7; D is uncertain. This CDR3 region has 13 residues. Germline CDR1 reads MNHNS; CDR2 reads SASEGT. The ends were cut back, 2 bases at V and 4 bases at J, with 9 bases in the middle. CDR3 bases: TGTGCCAGCAGTGAATCCCTTTCTTACGAGCAGTACTTC. This gives the protein CASSESLSYEQYF.

The V and J genes are TRBV11-2 and TRBJ1-2; D is uncertain. Trimming left V 2 bases short and J 8 bases short, with 15 bases between. This CDR3 has 14 amino acids. The germline gives CDR1 SGHAT, CDR2 FQNNGV. CDR3 region: CASSLRGDLQGYTF. In nucleotides, the CDR3 is TGTGCCAGCAGCTTACGGGGAGATCTACAGGGCTACACCTTC. Based on the CDR3 plus reference TRBV11-2 and TRBJ1-2, the full variable domain is EAGVAQSPRYKIIEKRQSVAFWCNPISGHATLYWYQQILGQGPKLLIQFQNNGVVDDSQLPKDRFSAERLKGVDSTLKIQPAKLEDSAVYLCASSLRGDLQGYTFGSGTRLTVV.

This clone was observed once. The rearrangement joins TRBV27 to TRBJ2-5; no firm D call. V lost 4 bases and J lost 2, with 14 bases in between. The CDR3 is made up of 15 amino acids. Germline V lookup: CDR1 MNHEY, CDR2 SMNVEV (reference sequence). CDR3 coding DNA: TGTGCCAGCAGTTCCCCGGCGCTGGGACAAGAGACCCAGTACTTC. It yields the protein CASSSPALGQETQYF.

The chain links TRBV10-1 to TRBJ2-2, with 12 nucleotides matching TRBD2. V lost 9 bases, J lost 6 bases, and 14 bases stayed unmatched. This CDR3 has 17 residues. The germline V gene encodes CDR1 WNHNN and CDR2 SYGVQD (reference sequence). CDR3 protein: CARVVGSSGRAAGELFF. The CDR3 DNA reads TGCGCCAGGGTAGTGGGGTCTAGCGGGAGGGCCGCCGGGGAGCTGTTTTTT.

The chain links TRBV7-9 to TRBJ2-7; 9 bases map to TRBD2. Germline lookup yields CDR1 SEHNR and CDR2 FQNEAQ (reference sequence). V dropped 7 bases and J dropped 9; count of bases not matched to a gene: 10. The CDR3 length is 13 residues. CDR3 bases: TGTGCCAGCAAAGTAGCGGGAGAATCGGGGCAGTACTTC. Translation gives CASKVAGESGQYF.

This chain connects TRBV2 to TRBJ1-1; 7 positions match TRBD1. The ends lost 2 bases at V and 1 base at J; junction bases unmatched: 4. Germline V gene sequence: CDR1 SNHLY, CDR2 FYNNEI. The CDR3 sequence is 15 residues long. The CDR3 protein is CASSESWTGNTEAFF. In nucleotides, the CDR3 is TGTGCCAGCAGTGAATCCTGGACAGGGAACACTGAAGCTTTCTTT.

The chain employs TRBV9 and TRBJ1-1; D uncertain. Looked up from germline, CDR1 is SGDLS and CDR2 is YYNGEE. The CDR3 runs to 17 residues. The V and J ends lost 3 bases and 1 base respectively, with 19 bases between them. The CDR3 nucleotides read TGTGCCAGCAGCGCTACCTCCAAACCCGGACCGAACACTGAAGCTTTCTTT. As protein: CASSATSKPGPNTEAFF.

CDR3 residues: CASSSGQGEYNEQFF. CDR3 sequence (DNA): TGTGCCAGCAGTTCGGGACAGGGGGAATACAATGAGCAGTTCTTC. V gene TRBV2 combines with J gene TRBJ2-1; TRBD1 aligns across 11 bases. CDR3 length: 15 amino acids. The V gene's germline CDR1 is SNHLY and CDR2 FYNNEI. The trim removed 5 bases at V and 4 bases at J, leaving 4 bases unmatched.

The rearrangement joins TRBV2 to TRBJ2-7; D is perhaps TRBD1 (6 bases). The CDR3 extends over 13 amino acids. The V end was cut by 3 bases, the J end by 3 bases, with 9 bases between. From germline, CDR1 is SNHLY and CDR2 FYNNEI. CDR3 sequence: CASSERGFYEQYF. CDR3 bases: TGTGCCAGCAGTGAGAGGGGGTTCTACGAGCAGTACTTC.